Following are 9 T cell receptor beta chains from one sample sequenced in a study of CD8+CD57+ T cells in acquired aplastic anemia. Patients chosen for sequencing had shown CD8+CD57+ cell expansion by flow cytometry. CDR3 and TCR beta VDJ profiling relied on genomic DNA as the template. TCRdb recomputed calls from the reads with MiXCR, one row per CDR3 protein. This sample has under 500,000 distinct CDR3 sequences, with roughly a third found just once. The specimen sequenced was sorted CD4+, CD8+, or CD8+CD57+ T cells (not recorded which) from PBMCs. The receptors shown here come from a human donor with aplastic anemia.

The rearrangement joins TRBV18 to TRBJ1-5; 9 bases match TRBD1. In germline, CDR1 is KGHSH, CDR2 LQKENI. This CDR3 contains 15 residues. With 2 bases clipped from V and 3 bases from J, the junction kept 2 bases outside the gene matches. The CDR3 protein is CASSPRTGDNQPQHF. The CDR3 DNA sequence: TGTGCCAGCTCACCAAGGACAGGGGACAATCAGCCCCAGCATTTT.

Worth noting for this clonotype: This could be a read error, since a much larger clone is one nucleotide away. The CDR3 region is CASSFAEYEKLFF. The CDR3 DNA reads as TGTGCCAGCAGCTTTGCAGAGTATGAAAAACTGTTTTTT. J is TRBJ1-4 and V is TRBV7-9; unclear D gene. The CDR3 covers 13 residues. Germline lookup yields CDR1 SEHNR and CDR2 FQNEAQ (reference sequence). With 3 bases removed from V and 6 bases from J, the gap between germline ends came to 8 bases. The full variable domain, rest sourced from reference TRBV7-9 and TRBJ1-4, is DTGVSQNPRHKITKRGQNVTFRCDPISEHNRLYWYRQTLGQGPEFLTYFQNEAQLEKSRLLSDRFSAERPKGSFSTLEIQRTEQGDSAMYLCASSFAEYEKLFFGSGTQLSVL.

At least ten counts were recorded for this clonotype. The chain employs TRBV10-3 and TRBJ2-5, with 7 positions matching TRBD1. With V trimmed by 8 bases and J by 3 bases, 12 bases remained unmatched. The CDR3 runs 15 residues. CDR1 and CDR2 from the germline V gene are ENHRY and SYGVKD. The CDR3 region has the DNA TGTGCCATCGGAAGCTCCGGGACAGCAGAAGAGACCCAGTACTTC. The encoded protein is CAIGSSGTAEETQYF.

This clonotype came up many times. The CDR3 DNA follows: TGTGCCAGCAGTGTATCTAACTATGGCTACACCTTC. Translation: CASSVSNYGYTF. This chain joins TRBV2 and TRBJ1-2, with D unclear. Between the trimmed V and J ends, which lost 4 bases and 0 bases, there was a span of 3 bases. The CDR3 covers 12 residues. Germline assignment: CDR1 SNHLY and CDR2 FYNNEI. Full variable domain (missing parts from reference TRBV2 and TRBJ1-2): EPEVTQTPSHQVTQMGQEVILRCVPISNHLYFYWYRQILGQKVEFLVSFYNNEISEKSEIFDDQFSVERPDGSNFTLKIRSTKLEDSAMYFCASSVSNYGYTFGSGTRLTVV.

This clonotype occurred a few times. A read error may account for a junction end that differs from germline. This chain connects TRBV10-3 to TRBJ1-1; TRBD1 matches at 7 bases. CDR1 ENHRY and CDR2 SYGVKD come from the germline V gene. This CDR3 region has 13 residues. CDR3 sequence: CASSFGDSTEAFF. The DNA for the CDR3 is TGTGCCAGCAGTTTCGGGGACAGCACTGAAGCTTTCTTT.

In its sample, this clonotype was seen a few times. V usage is TRBV6-1 and J usage is TRBJ2-3; perhaps TRBD1 as D (8 bases). Germline CDR1 reads MNHNS; CDR2 reads SASEGT. Trimming stripped 2 bases from V and 3 bases from J, with 12 bases between. The CDR3 spans 15 residues. CDR3 sequence reads: CASSENRGGTDTQYF. CDR3 bases: TGTGCCAGCAGTGAAAACAGGGGGGGAACAGATACGCAGTATTTT.

The chain recombines TRBV2 with TRBJ1-4; D is unresolved. The germline V and J ends were trimmed by 10 bases and 11 bases, with 14 bases remaining between them. Germline loops: CDR1 SNHLY, CDR2 FYNNEI. The CDR3 runs 11 residues. The CDR3 reads CANRAEGKLFF. The CDR3, as DNA: TGTGCCAACCGGGCAGAAGGGAAACTGTTTTTT.

Remarks on this clonotype: A much larger clone lies a single base off, so this may be a read error. CDR3 in DNA: TGTGCCAGCAGCTTTTCTCGCGGTTACTACGAGCAGTACTTC. Translated, it gives CASSFSRGYYEQYF. The chain joins TRBV7-3 to TRBJ2-7; no definite D call. The V gene lost 3 bases and the J gene lost 3 bases, with 12 bases spanning the gap. The CDR3 has 14 residues. Per the germline V gene, CDR1 is SGHTA and CDR2 is FQGTGA.

As concerns this clonotype: The conserved closing phenylalanine or tryptophan is absent in this CDR3, likely reflecting a read error. The V gene is TRBV29-1, the J gene TRBJ2-5, with 13 nucleotides matching TRBD2. This CDR3 is built from 16 residues. Germline V CDR1 and CDR2: SQVTM, ANQGSEA. V lost 7 bases and J lost 7; bases outside the gene matches: 15. Here the CDR3 DNA reads TGCAGCGGTACCGGGACTAGCGGGACGGAAGTCGGGACCCAGTACTCC. Translating it yields CSGTGTSGTEVGTQYS.